The 22 T cell receptor beta chains reported below all come from one sample, sequenced in a study of blood T cell repertoires in COVID-19. Clones were sequenced by immunoSEQ multiplex PCR, and TCRdb holds only the in-frame ones, with some missing. The sample consists of tens of thousands of clones, 88% of them appearing once. The specimen was peripheral blood. The receptor source for this set is a human donor in a cohort sampled during active COVID-19.

J is TRBJ2-7 and V is TRBV5-1, with 11 bases aligning to TRBD2. V gave up 2 bases and J gave up 4 bases; unmatched junction bases: 11. The CDR3 length is 17 residues. Germline V CDR1 and CDR2: SGHRS, YFSETQ. The CDR3 is CASSFSTLAGGRYEQYF. CDR3 nucleotide sequence: TGCGCCAGCAGCTTCTCTACTCTAGCGGGGGGCCGATACGAGCAGTACTTC.

The CDR3 reads CASSLGQGTYESKETQYF. Written as DNA, the CDR3 is TGTGCCAGCAGCTTAGGGCAGGGCACTTATGAGTCGAAAGAGACCCAGTACTTC. The chain is built from TRBV7-9 and TRBJ2-5; tentatively, D is TRBD1 (5 bases). Trimming took 1 base from V and 3 from J, leaving 21 bases between them. CDR3 length: 18 residues. CDR1 SEHNR and CDR2 FQNEAQ come from the germline V gene (reference sequence).

This chain links TRBV7-2 with TRBJ2-5; 7 bases fit TRBD2. The V gene end was trimmed by 6 bases and the J gene end by 3 bases; junction bases not matched to a gene: 4. The CDR3 is 13 residues long. Germline V CDR1 and CDR2: SGHTA, FQGNSA. The CDR3 nucleotides read TGTGCCAGCAGGTCTCTAGCGGAAGAGACCCAGTACTTC. Its protein product is CASRSLAEETQYF.

The rearrangement joins TRBV5-1 to TRBJ2-1; 9 positions match TRBD1. CDR3 length: 15 residues. V lost 2 bases and J lost 0; bases outside the gene matches: 0. The germline V gene has CDR1 SGHRS and CDR2 YFSETQ. CDR3 protein: CASSLQGASYNEQFF. CDR3 in DNA: TGCGCCAGCAGCTTACAGGGGGCCTCCTACAATGAGCAGTTCTTC.

This sequence joins TRBV5-1 and TRBJ2-5, with D unclear. Germline loops: CDR1 SGHRS, CDR2 YFSETQ. The CDR3 sequence is 15 residues long. Trimming pared 5 bases from V and 2 bases from J, leaving 16 bases between. CDR3 residues: CASSRESDWQETQYF. CDR3 sequence (DNA): TGCGCCAGCAGTCGAGAGTCCGACTGGCAAGAGACCCAGTACTTC. The full variable domain, its missing parts supplied by reference TRBV5-1 and TRBJ2-5, is KAGVTQTPRYLIKTRGQQVTLSCSPISGHRSVSWYQQTPGQGLQFLFEYFSETQRNKGNFPGRFSGRQFSNSRSEMNVSTLELGDSALYLCASSRESDWQETQYFGPGTRLLVL.

The rearrangement links TRBV19 to TRBJ2-1; 7 bases match TRBD2. Germline assignment: CDR1 LNHDA and CDR2 SQIVND (reference sequence). After removal of 0 bases from V and 9 bases from J, the junction contained 8 bases not matched to a gene. CDR3 length: 15 residues. CDR3 loop: CASSIDPSGNTEQFF. Here the CDR3 DNA reads TGTGCCAGTAGTATAGATCCTAGCGGTAACACTGAGCAGTTCTTC.

This clone has only a few counts. This chain links TRBV5-1 with TRBJ2-7; 7 bases align to TRBD1. This CDR3 has 14 amino acids. The V segment lost 5 bases and the J segment 2 bases; nucleotides outside the gene matches: 7. Germline assignment: CDR1 SGHRS and CDR2 YFSETQ. This chain's CDR3 is CASSQTGSAYEQYF. The CDR3 DNA sequence: TGCGCCAGCAGTCAGACAGGGAGCGCCTACGAGCAGTACTTC. The complete variable domain, with remaining parts taken from reference TRBV5-1 and TRBJ2-7, reads KAGVTQTPRYLIKTRGQQVTLSCSPISGHRSVSWYQQTPGQGLQFLFEYFSETQRNKGNFPGRFSGRQFSNSRSEMNVSTLELGDSALYLCASSQTGSAYEQYFGPGTRLTVT.

V usage is TRBV9 and J usage is TRBJ1-1, with 10 bases aligning to TRBD1. Trimming took 0 bases from V and 7 from J; bases not matched to a gene: 9. This CDR3 is built from 16 residues. Germline CDR1 and CDR2: SGDLS and YYNGEE. The CDR3 sequence: CASSVDPTDRGSEAFF. DNA for the CDR3: TGTGCCAGCAGCGTAGACCCGACGGACAGGGGGAGTGAAGCTTTCTTT.

This clone was seen once. The gene calls are TRBV6-2 or TRBV6-3 and TRBJ1-5, with D uncertain. Germline V CDR1 and CDR2: MNHEY, SVGEGT. The CDR3 sequence is 17 residues long. Between the trimmed V and J ends, which lost 0 bases and 2 bases, there was a span of 14 bases. CDR3 bases: TGTGCCAGCAGTTACTCGAGACGGGCGGGAGGCAATCAGCCCCAGCATTTT. Its protein is CASSYSRRAGGNQPQHF.

The chain carries TRBV2 and TRBJ1-6; 8 bases match TRBD1. CDR1 and CDR2 (germline): SNHLY, FYNNEI. Trimming at V came to 7 bases and at J to 7 bases, leaving 12 bases not matched to a gene. This CDR3 is built from 16 residues. CDR3 sequence reads: CASTWEGRGLNSPLHF. The CDR3 bases are TGTGCCAGCACGTGGGAAGGCAGGGGGCTGAATTCACCCCTCCACTTT. Full variable domain (outside the CDR3, taken from reference TRBV2 and TRBJ1-6): EPEVTQTPSHQVTQMGQEVILRCVPISNHLYFYWYRQILGQKVEFLVSFYNNEISEKSEIFDDQFSVERPDGSNFTLKIRSTKLEDSAMYFCASTWEGRGLNSPLHFGNGTRLTVT.

The CDR3 spells CASSARRQGGNTEAFF. CDR3 bases: TGTGCCAGCAGTGCCCGTAGGCAGGGGGGGAACACTGAAGCTTTCTTT. The chain couples TRBV6-1 to TRBJ1-1; 7 positions agree with TRBD1. The CDR3 consists of 16 residues. The germline V gene has CDR1 MNHNS and CDR2 SASEGT. J was trimmed by 1 base and V by 4 bases; bases with no gene match: 9.

This clone was detected once. V and J are TRBV11-2 and TRBJ2-3; 8 bases fit TRBD2. Germline-derived CDR1 and CDR2 are SGHAT and FQNNGV. This CDR3 spans 16 amino acids. Trimming removed 5 bases from V and 3 bases from J; junction bases left unmatched: 10. In DNA form, the CDR3 reads TGTGCCAGCAGCGGCGCCCGCGGGGGGTCGACAGATACGCAGTATTTT. This encodes CASSGARGGSTDTQYF.

The J gene is TRBJ2-1, the V gene TRBV19; D not certain. The CDR3 runs to 13 residues. V lost 1 base to trimming and J lost 5 bases, with 6 bases between them. The germline gives CDR1 LNHDA, CDR2 SQIVND (reference sequence). The CDR3 is CASSIGLNNEQFF. Here the CDR3 DNA reads TGTGCCAGTAGTATAGGGCTCAACAATGAGCAGTTCTTC.

The table lists this clone with a few counts. This rearrangement joins TRBV5-1 to TRBJ2-2; a possible D gene is TRBD2 (5 bases). The CDR3 length is 13 residues. The germline CDR1 and CDR2 sequences are SGHRS and YFSETQ. Trimming removed 4 bases at V and 6 bases at J, with 10 bases between. In DNA form, the CDR3 reads TGCGCCAGCAGCCCGGAGGATGCCGGGGAGCTGTTTTTT. It yields the protein CASSPEDAGELFF. The variable domain in full, with the rest retrieved from reference TRBV5-1 and TRBJ2-2, is KAGVTQTPRYLIKTRGQQVTLSCSPISGHRSVSWYQQTPGQGLQFLFEYFSETQRNKGNFPGRFSGRQFSNSRSEMNVSTLELGDSALYLCASSPEDAGELFFGEGSRLTVL.

The V call is TRBV28, the J call TRBJ2-2; no clear D. V was pared by 2 bases and J by 0 bases, with 7 bases between. Germline CDR1 reads MDHEN; CDR2 reads SYDVKM. The length of the CDR3 is 15 residues. In DNA, the CDR3 is TGTGCCAGCAGTTTAGGGCAGACGAACACCGGGGAGCTGTTTTTT. Translation: CASSLGQTNTGELFF.

The chain recombines TRBV2 with TRBJ1-2; 7 bases are a match to TRBD1. From germline, CDR1 is SNHLY and CDR2 FYNNEI. J lost 4 bases, V lost 5 bases, and 1 base had no gene match. The CDR3 is 12 residues long. CDR3 coding DNA: TGTGCCAGCAGTCAGGGGGGCTATGGCTACACCTTC. Protein product: CASSQGGYGYTF.

Turning to this clone: The sample has other DNA sequences that encode this CDR3 too. The chain carries TRBV24-1 and TRBJ1-5; a weak D match, TRBD1 (6 bases). Germline V CDR1 and CDR2: KGHDR, SFDVKD. CDR3 length: 15 amino acids. V shed 4 bases and J shed 2 bases, with 11 bases lying between them. Written as DNA, the CDR3 is TGTGCCACCAGTGACCCCCGACAGGGCAATCAGCCCCAGCATTTT. Protein product: CATSDPRQGNQPQHF.

The chain has TRBV11-2 and TRBJ1-4, with TRBD1 identical over 8 bases. The CDR3 has 14 residues. From germline, CDR1 is SGHAT and CDR2 FQNNGV. Germline trimming cut 5 bases from V and 7 bases from J; bases unmatched to any gene: 6. The DNA of the CDR3 is TGTGCCAGCAGCCGGGACAGGTTGGGTGAAAAACTGTTTTTT. Its translation: CASSRDRLGEKLFF.

The chain joins TRBV5-1 to TRBJ2-1; TRBD2 matches 9 bases. Germline CDR1 is SGHRS and CDR2 is YFSETQ. Trimming took 3 bases from V and 2 from J; bases not matched to a gene: 12. The CDR3 has 18 residues. The DNA of the CDR3 is TGCGCCAGCAGCTCGCGATCGACTAGCGGTCCTACCTACAATGAGCAGTTCTTC. Its translation: CASSSRSTSGPTYNEQFF. The entire variable domain, with the rest obtained from reference TRBV5-1 and TRBJ2-1, is as follows: KAGVTQTPRYLIKTRGQQVTLSCSPISGHRSVSWYQQTPGQGLQFLFEYFSETQRNKGNFPGRFSGRQFSNSRSEMNVSTLELGDSALYLCASSSRSTSGPTYNEQFFGPGTRLTVL.

V gene TRBV9 combines with J gene TRBJ2-2; D gene uncertain. V shed 0 bases and J shed 1 base, with 10 bases lying between them. Germline V CDR1 and CDR2: SGDLS, YYNGEE. CDR3 length equals 16 residues. The CDR3 nucleotides are TGTGCCAGCAGCGTAGATAGCCGCTTGAACACCGGGGAGCTGTTTTTT. Its translation is CASSVDSRLNTGELFF. Based on the CDR3 plus reference TRBV9 and TRBJ2-2, the full variable domain is DSGVTQTPKHLITATGQRVTLRCSPRSGDLSVYWYQQSLDQGLQFLIQYYNGEERAKGNILERFSAQQFPDLHSELNLSSLELGDSALYFCASSVDSRLNTGELFFGEGSRLTVL.

The V call is TRBV28, the J call TRBJ1-5; 8 bases map to TRBD1. CDR1 is MDHEN and CDR2 is SYDVKM in the germline V gene. With V trimmed by 8 bases and J by 7 bases, 10 bases remained unmatched. This CDR3 region has 14 residues. The CDR3 nucleotides are TGTGCCAGCCAGGGGGCGAGGATGGAACAGCCCCAGCATTTT. Protein sequence: CASQGARMEQPQHF.

This chain links TRBV12-3 or TRBV12-4 with TRBJ1-3; no reliable D call. Trimming removed 6 bases from V and 4 bases from J, with 7 bases in between. The CDR3 contains 12 residues. CDR3 sequence reads: CASSRGGNTIYF. Here the CDR3 DNA reads TGTGCCAGCAGCCGCGGCGGAAACACCATATATTTT.